The source of this TCR beta chain is a study of T cells in Graves' hyperthyroidism and ophthalmopathy. About the research overall: Peripheral blood sampling occurred at initial diagnosis, before any treatment. Study conclusions and caveats: Most expanded thyroid clonotypes above 0.001 recurred in blood.

This CDR3 has 17 residues. The germline V gene has CDR1 KGHSH and CDR2 LQKENI. To note about this clonotype: Its target is unknown. One end of the junction is discordant with germline, which a read error may explain.

TCR beta CDR3 regions were amplified from RNA. A set of HTBI primers served as the primers for a first-round RT-PCR of the TCR CDR3. TCRdb re-called the multiplex PCR reads through MiXCR, storing one row per CDR3 protein. The table lists around 340,000 distinct CDR3 sequences, over 15% of them singletons. The PBMCs were sourced from fresh peripheral blood (approximately 10 ml). What was sequenced was blood. This clonotype was sampled from a man aged 25 to 40 with Graves' hyperthyroidism. The chain links TRBV18 to TRBJ1-2; 7 bases agree with TRBD1. CDR3 DNA: TGTGCCAGCTCACCAAACGGACAGGCGCTGACTAACTATAGCTACACCTTC. Protein product: CASSPNGQALTNYSYTF.